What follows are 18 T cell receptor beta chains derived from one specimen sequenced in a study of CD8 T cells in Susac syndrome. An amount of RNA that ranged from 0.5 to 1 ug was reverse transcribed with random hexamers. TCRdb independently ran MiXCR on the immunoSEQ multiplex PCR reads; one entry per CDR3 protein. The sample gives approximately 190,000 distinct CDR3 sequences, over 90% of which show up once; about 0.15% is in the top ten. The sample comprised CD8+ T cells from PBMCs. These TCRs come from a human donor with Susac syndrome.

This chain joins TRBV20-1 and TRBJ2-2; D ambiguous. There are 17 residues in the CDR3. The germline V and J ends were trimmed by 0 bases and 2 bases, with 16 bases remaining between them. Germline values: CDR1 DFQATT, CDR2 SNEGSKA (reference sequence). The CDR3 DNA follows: TGCAGTGCTAGAGATTTCGTGTCAGCCATCAACACCGGGGAGCTGTTTTTT. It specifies CSARDFVSAINTGELFF.

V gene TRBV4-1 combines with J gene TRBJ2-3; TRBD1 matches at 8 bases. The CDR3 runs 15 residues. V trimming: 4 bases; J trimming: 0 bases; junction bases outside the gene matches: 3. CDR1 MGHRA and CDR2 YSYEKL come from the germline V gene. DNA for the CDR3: TGCGCCAGCAGCCCGACAGGGGTCAGCACAGATACGCAGTATTTT. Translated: CASSPTGVSTDTQYF.

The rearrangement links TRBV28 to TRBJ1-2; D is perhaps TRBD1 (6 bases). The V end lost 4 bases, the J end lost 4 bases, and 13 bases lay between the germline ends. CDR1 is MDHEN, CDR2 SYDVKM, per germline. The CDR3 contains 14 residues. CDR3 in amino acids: CASSSRTDGYGYTF. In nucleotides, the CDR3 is TGTGCCAGCAGTTCACGGACAGACGGCTATGGCTACACCTTC.

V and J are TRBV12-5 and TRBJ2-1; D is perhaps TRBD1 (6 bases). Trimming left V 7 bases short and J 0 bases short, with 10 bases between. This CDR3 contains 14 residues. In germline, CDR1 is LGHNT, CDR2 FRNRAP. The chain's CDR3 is CASAGQPSYNEQFF. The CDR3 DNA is TGTGCTAGTGCCGGACAGCCCTCCTACAATGAGCAGTTCTTC.

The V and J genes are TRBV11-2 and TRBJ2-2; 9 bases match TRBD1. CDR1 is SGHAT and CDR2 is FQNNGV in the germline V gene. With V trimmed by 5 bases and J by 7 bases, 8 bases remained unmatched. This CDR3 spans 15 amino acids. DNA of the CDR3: TGTGCCAGCAGCCCCCGGGACAGGGTTTTCGGGGAGCTGTTTTTT. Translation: CASSPRDRVFGELFF.

Here the CDR3 reads CASSFMGLAIEPYEQYF. The CDR3 region has the DNA TGCGCCAGCAGCTTTATGGGACTAGCGATCGAGCCCTACGAGCAGTACTTC. The chain recombines TRBV5-1 with TRBJ2-7; 10 positions match TRBD2. Unmatched junction bases numbered 10, after V lost 2 bases and J lost 2 bases. Germline assignment: CDR1 SGHRS and CDR2 YFSETQ. The length of the CDR3 is 17 residues.

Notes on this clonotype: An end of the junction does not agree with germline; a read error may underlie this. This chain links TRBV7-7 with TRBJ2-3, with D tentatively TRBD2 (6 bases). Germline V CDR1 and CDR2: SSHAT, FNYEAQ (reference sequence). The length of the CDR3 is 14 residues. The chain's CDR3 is CASSLAFGGDTQYF. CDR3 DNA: TGTGCTAGCAGCTTAGCGTTCGGGGGAGATACGCAGTATTTT. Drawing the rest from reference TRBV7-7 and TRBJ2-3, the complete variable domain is GAGVSQSPRYKVTKRGQDVTLRCDPISSHATLYWYQQALGQGPEFLTYFNYEAQPDKSGLPSDRFSAERPEGSISTLTIQRTEQRDSAMYRCASSLAFGGDTQYFGPGTRLTVL.

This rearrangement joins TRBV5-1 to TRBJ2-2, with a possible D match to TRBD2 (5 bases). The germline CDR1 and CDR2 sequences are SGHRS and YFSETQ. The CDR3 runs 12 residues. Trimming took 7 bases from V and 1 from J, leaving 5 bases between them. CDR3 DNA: TGCGCCAGCGGAGGGAACACCGGGGAGCTGTTTTTT. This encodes CASGGNTGELFF. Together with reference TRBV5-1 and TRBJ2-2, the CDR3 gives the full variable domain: KAGVTQTPRYLIKTRGQQVTLSCSPISGHRSVSWYQQTPGQGLQFLFEYFSETQRNKGNFPGRFSGRQFSNSRSEMNVSTLELGDSALYLCASGGNTGELFFGEGSRLTVL.

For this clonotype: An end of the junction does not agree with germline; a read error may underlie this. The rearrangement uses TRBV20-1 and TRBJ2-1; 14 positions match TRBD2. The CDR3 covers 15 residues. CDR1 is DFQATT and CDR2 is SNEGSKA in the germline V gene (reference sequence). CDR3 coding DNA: TGCAGTGCAAGAGAGGGACTAGCGGGAGCCTATGAGCAGTTCTTC. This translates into CSAREGLAGAYEQFF.

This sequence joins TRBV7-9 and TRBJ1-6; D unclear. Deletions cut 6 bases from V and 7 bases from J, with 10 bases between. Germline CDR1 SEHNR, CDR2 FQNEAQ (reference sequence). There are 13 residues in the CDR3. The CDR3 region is CASRTTANSPLHF. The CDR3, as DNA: TGTGCCAGCAGGACAACCGCCAATTCACCCCTCCACTTT.

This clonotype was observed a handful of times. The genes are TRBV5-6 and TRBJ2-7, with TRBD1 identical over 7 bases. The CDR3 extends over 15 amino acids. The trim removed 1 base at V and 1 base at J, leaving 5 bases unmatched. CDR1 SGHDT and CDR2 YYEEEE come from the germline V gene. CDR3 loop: CASSLHPGQSYEQYF. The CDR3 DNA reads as TGTGCCAGCAGCTTGCATCCGGGACAGTCCTACGAGCAGTACTTC.

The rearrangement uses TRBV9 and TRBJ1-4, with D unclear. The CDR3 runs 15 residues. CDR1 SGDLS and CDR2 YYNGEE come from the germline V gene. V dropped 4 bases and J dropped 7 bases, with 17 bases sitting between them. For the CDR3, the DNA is TGTGCCAGCAGCTCTGGTGGGAGGTCAGGTGAAAAACTGTTTTTT. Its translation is CASSSGGRSGEKLFF.

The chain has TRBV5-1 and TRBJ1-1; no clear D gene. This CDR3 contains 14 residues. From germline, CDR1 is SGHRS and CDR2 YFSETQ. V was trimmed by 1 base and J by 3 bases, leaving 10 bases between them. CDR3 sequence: CASSLYRMDTEAFF. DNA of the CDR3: TGCGCCAGCAGCTTGTATCGGATGGACACTGAAGCTTTCTTT.

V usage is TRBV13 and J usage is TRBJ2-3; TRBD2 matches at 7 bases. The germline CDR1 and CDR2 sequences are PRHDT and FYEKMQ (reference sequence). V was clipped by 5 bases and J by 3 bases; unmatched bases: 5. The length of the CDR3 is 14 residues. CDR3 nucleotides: TGTGCCAGCAGCGCTAGCGGCACTACAGATACGCAGTATTTT. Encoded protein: CASSASGTTDTQYF.

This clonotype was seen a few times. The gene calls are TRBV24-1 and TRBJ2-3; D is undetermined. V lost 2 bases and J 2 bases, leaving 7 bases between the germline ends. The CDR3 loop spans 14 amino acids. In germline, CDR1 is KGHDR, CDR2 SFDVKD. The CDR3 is CATSDSDVTDTQYF. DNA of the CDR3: TGTGCCACCAGTGATTCAGACGTCACAGATACGCAGTATTTT.

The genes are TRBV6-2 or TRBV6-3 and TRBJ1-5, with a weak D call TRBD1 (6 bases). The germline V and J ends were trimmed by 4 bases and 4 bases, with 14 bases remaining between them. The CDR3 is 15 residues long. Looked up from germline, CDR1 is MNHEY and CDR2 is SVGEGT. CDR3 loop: CASSSAGGGNQPQHF. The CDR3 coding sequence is TGTGCCAGCAGTTCCGCAGGAGGGGGAAATCAGCCCCAGCATTTT.

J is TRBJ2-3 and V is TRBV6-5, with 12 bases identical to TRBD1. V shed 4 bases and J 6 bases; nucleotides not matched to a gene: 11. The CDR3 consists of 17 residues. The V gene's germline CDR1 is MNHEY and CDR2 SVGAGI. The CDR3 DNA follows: TGTGCCAGCAGTTTCGGAACGGGACAGGGGGCGCGTGATACGCAGTATTTT. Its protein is CASSFGTGQGARDTQYF.

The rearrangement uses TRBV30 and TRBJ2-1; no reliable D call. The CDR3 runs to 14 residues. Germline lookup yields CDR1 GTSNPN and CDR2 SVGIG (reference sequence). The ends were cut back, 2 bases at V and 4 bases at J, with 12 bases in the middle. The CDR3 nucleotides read TGTGCCTGGAGTTCAAGGCAGTTATACAATGAGCAGTTCTTC. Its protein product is CAWSSRQLYNEQFF.